The 30 T cell receptor beta chains below come from one sample, sequenced in a study of CD8 T cells in Susac syndrome. After extraction with the RNeasy kit, about 0.5 to 1 ug of the RNA was reverse transcribed using random hexamers. TCRdb ran MiXCR on the immunoSEQ multiplex PCR reads and lists one entry per CDR3 protein. In the table there are roughly 130,000 distinct CDR3 sequences, 90% to 95% of which are singletons. The sample was CD8+ T cells from PBMCs. All receptors come from a human donor with Susac syndrome.

This rearrangement joins TRBV25-1 to TRBJ2-5, with TRBD1 identical over 9 bases. This CDR3 has 16 residues. After removal of 4 bases from V and 1 base from J, the junction contained 7 bases not matched to a gene. CDR1 MGHDK and CDR2 SYGVNS come from the germline V gene. Written as DNA, the CDR3 is TGTGCCAGCAGTGCTCTGGACAGGGGTGTCCAAGAGACCCAGTACTTC. It specifies CASSALDRGVQETQYF.

This sequence joins TRBV29-1 and TRBJ1-2; no firm D call. The CDR3 length is 13 residues. With 4 bases removed from V and 1 base from J, the gap between germline ends came to 10 bases. Germline V gives CDR1 SQVTM, CDR2 ANQGSEA. The DNA of the CDR3 is TGCAGCGTTGGCCGAGAAGTTAACTATGGCTACACCTTC. Its translation is CSVGREVNYGYTF.

This rearrangement joins TRBV7-9 to TRBJ1-2, with D perhaps matching TRBD1 (5 bases). The CDR3 consists of 10 residues. Germline assignment: CDR1 SEHNR and CDR2 FQNEAQ (reference sequence). Trimming pared 10 bases from V and 14 bases from J, leaving 17 bases between. The CDR3 DNA reads as TGTGCCATCACCGGGCAGGGCCAAACCTTC. Translated: CAITGQGQTF.

This rearrangement joins TRBV19 to TRBJ2-7; no clear D gene. Deletions cut 1 base from V and 2 bases from J, with 9 bases between. There are 14 residues in the CDR3. Germline assignment: CDR1 LNHDA and CDR2 SQIVND (reference sequence). In nucleotides, the CDR3 is TGTGCCAGTAGTATAGGTGCAGCCGCCTACGAGCAGTACTTC. This translates into CASSIGAAAYEQYF.

The chain carries TRBV9 and TRBJ2-1; a weak D match, TRBD2 (6 bases). Germline loops: CDR1 SGDLS, CDR2 YYNGEE. The CDR3 totals 15 residues. The V end lost 0 bases, the J end lost 8 bases, and 15 bases lay between the germline ends. For the CDR3, the DNA is TGTGCCAGCAGCGTAGCGGGAGCCCTGAGGGATGAGCAGTTCTTC. It specifies CASSVAGALRDEQFF.

The chain recombines TRBV20-1 with TRBJ2-3; TRBD2 aligns across 8 bases. Germline loops: CDR1 DFQATT, CDR2 SNEGSKA (reference sequence). J gave up 3 bases and V 6 bases, and 5 bases lay outside the gene matches. There are 13 residues in the CDR3. CDR3 DNA: TGCAGTGCAACCGGGACTAGAACAGATACGCAGTATTTT. Protein product: CSATGTRTDTQYF.

The chain employs TRBV29-1 and TRBJ2-3, with D possibly called TRBD1 or TRBD2 (5 bases each). Germline-derived CDR1 and CDR2 are SQVTM and ANQGSEA. Between the trimmed V and J ends, which lost 3 bases and 5 bases, there was a span of 12 bases. The CDR3 consists of 13 residues. CDR3 bases: TGCAGCGTTGAGAGGGAGAGGGGAGATACGCAGTATTTT. Translated, it gives CSVERERGDTQYF.

The chain combines TRBV11-3 with TRBJ2-1; D possibly corresponds to TRBD2 (5 bases). The length of the CDR3 is 13 residues. CDR1 SGHNT and CDR2 YENEEA come from the germline V gene. Trimming stripped 3 bases from V and 6 bases from J, with 9 bases between. The CDR3: CASSLRGFNEQFF. The CDR3 DNA reads as TGTGCCAGCAGCTTGAGAGGGTTCAATGAGCAGTTCTTC.

The CDR3 is CASSQEGHSSGELFF. In nucleotides, the CDR3 is TGCGCCAGCAGCCAAGAGGGCCACTCAAGCGGGGAGCTGTTTTTT. The chain is built from TRBV4-1 and TRBJ2-2; D ambiguous. This CDR3 spans 15 amino acids. V dropped 0 bases and J dropped 7 bases, with 12 bases sitting between them. Germline-derived CDR1 and CDR2 are MGHRA and YSYEKL.

This clonotype was seen only a few times. V is TRBV9 and J is TRBJ2-3, with D maybe TRBD2 (6 bases). Trimming shortened V by 0 bases and J by 1 base, and 9 bases separated the two germline ends. Germline CDR1 and CDR2: SGDLS and YYNGEE. The CDR3 is made up of 15 amino acids. CDR3 sequence reads: CASSVEGGGTDTQYF. CDR3 coding DNA: TGTGCCAGCAGCGTAGAGGGCGGGGGCACAGATACGCAGTATTTT.

This clonotype was recorded once. The chain uses TRBV19 and TRBJ1-2, with a tentative D call TRBD1 (6 bases). Trimming pared 4 bases from V and 5 bases from J, leaving 8 bases between. Germline lookup yields CDR1 LNHDA and CDR2 SQIVND (reference sequence). The CDR3 contains 12 residues. As DNA, the CDR3 is TGTGCCAGTAGTAGACAGGAGTATGGCTACACCTTC. Translated, it gives CASSRQEYGYTF.

This chain connects TRBV7-9 to TRBJ1-6; no clear D. This CDR3 contains 15 residues. V lost 6 bases and J lost 7, with 16 bases in between. Germline values: CDR1 SEHNR, CDR2 FQNEAQ (reference sequence). This chain's CDR3 is CASSSLGVSNSPLHF. In nucleotides, the CDR3 is TGTGCCAGCAGTTCACTTGGGGTGTCGAATTCACCCCTCCACTTT.

In DNA, the CDR3 is TGTGCCAGCAGCGTTGGAGGGGGAGGTGAGCAGTTCTTC. It codes for CASSVGGGGEQFF. The chain has TRBV9 and TRBJ2-1; D may match TRBD1 or TRBD2 (6 bases each). The CDR3 runs to 13 residues. Looked up from germline, CDR1 is SGDLS and CDR2 is YYNGEE. Trimming cost V 2 bases and J 9 bases, with 12 bases left between them.

The genes are TRBV7-3 and TRBJ2-7; D not resolved. Germline V lookup: CDR1 SGHTA, CDR2 FQGTGA. There are 12 residues in the CDR3. V lost 2 bases and J 5 bases, leaving 7 bases between the germline ends. CDR3 DNA: TGTGCCAGCAGCTTAGGGGATGACGAGCAGTACTTC. Amino acids: CASSLGDDEQYF.

The CDR3 here is CASSVDGHASNTGELFF. The CDR3 bases are TGTGCCAGCAGCGTAGATGGACATGCCTCGAACACCGGGGAGCTGTTTTTT. The chain joins TRBV9 to TRBJ2-2, with D perhaps matching TRBD1 (5 bases). In germline, CDR1 is SGDLS, CDR2 YYNGEE. Trimming removed 0 bases from V and 0 bases from J, with 12 bases in between. CDR3 length: 17 amino acids.

The genes are TRBV13 and TRBJ2-1, with 7 bases identical to TRBD2. The germline CDR1 and CDR2 sequences are PRHDT and FYEKMQ (reference sequence). The CDR3 has 15 amino acids. V lost 1 base and J lost 1; bases outside the gene matches: 1. The CDR3 here is CASSLVGGSYNEQFF. The CDR3 coding sequence is TGTGCCAGCAGCTTAGTGGGAGGGTCCTACAATGAGCAGTTCTTC.

The chain is built from TRBV5-1 and TRBJ1-2, with D unresolved. The CDR3 is made up of 12 amino acids. V lost 1 base to trimming and J lost 3 bases, with 4 bases between them. Germline loops: CDR1 SGHRS, CDR2 YFSETQ. In DNA form, the CDR3 reads TGCGCCAGCAGCTTGACGGACTATGGCTACACCTTC. Protein: CASSLTDYGYTF.

The chain combines TRBV20-1 with TRBJ1-1; a weak D match, TRBD1 (6 bases). The CDR3 runs 16 residues. Germline V CDR1 and CDR2: DFQATT, SNEGSKA (reference sequence). V was shortened by 0 bases and J by 1 base, with 15 bases between the two germline ends. For the CDR3, the DNA is TGCAGTGCTAGAGATTCACTACAGGGAGAGAACACTGAAGCTTTCTTT. Translating gives CSARDSLQGENTEAFF.

The chain is built from TRBV7-6 and TRBJ2-7; D not resolved. V was clipped by 5 bases and J by 6 bases, with 20 bases between them. The CDR3 is 15 residues long. Germline V gene sequence: CDR1 SGHVS, CDR2 FNYEAQ. In DNA, the CDR3 is TGTGCCAGCAGCCCTACGGATAGCCCTCACTCCGAGCAGTACTTC. It yields the protein CASSPTDSPHSEQYF.

The V call is TRBV13, the J call TRBJ2-2, with D perhaps TRBD2 (5 bases). Germline CDR1 and CDR2: PRHDT and FYEKMQ (reference sequence). Trimming left V 2 bases short and J 3 bases short, with 10 bases between. The CDR3 has 15 residues. As DNA, the CDR3 is TGTGCCAGCAGCTTAACGGGGATTGACACCGGGGAGCTGTTTTTT. This sequence encodes CASSLTGIDTGELFF.

V gene TRBV9 combines with J gene TRBJ2-7; D is possibly TRBD2 (5 bases). V was cut by 4 bases and J by 3 bases, with 14 bases left in between. The CDR3 has 14 amino acids. Germline assignment: CDR1 SGDLS and CDR2 YYNGEE. The CDR3 is CASSPSGSGYEQYF. Here the CDR3 DNA reads TGTGCCAGCAGCCCATCGGGGTCCGGCTACGAGCAGTACTTC.

This clonotype was counted once. The CDR3 loop reads CASSVDLASNEKLFF. The CDR3 nucleotides read TGTGCCAGCAGCGTAGATTTGGCATCTAATGAAAAACTGTTTTTT. The chain links TRBV9 to TRBJ1-4; D gene unclear. Looked up from germline, CDR1 is SGDLS and CDR2 is YYNGEE. The CDR3 is made up of 15 amino acids. The V end lost 0 bases, the J end lost 3 bases, and 9 bases lay between the germline ends.

CDR3 residues: CATSRGSGTNQPQHF. DNA of the CDR3: TGTGCCACCAGCAGAGGGTCGGGCACAAATCAGCCCCAGCATTTT. The rearrangement joins TRBV15 to TRBJ1-5; the D is unclear. This CDR3 comprises 15 residues. Per germline, CDR1 LNHNV and CDR2 YYDKDF (reference sequence). The V end was cut by 1 base, the J end by 4 bases, with 11 bases between.

The V call is TRBV19, the J call TRBJ2-7, with TRBD1 identical over 10 bases. The CDR3 runs to 15 residues. CDR1 LNHDA and CDR2 SQIVND come from the germline V gene (reference sequence). The J segment lost 2 bases and the V segment lost 3 bases, leaving 4 bases of the junction unmatched. CDR3 sequence: CASSMGQGFPYEQYF. In DNA form, the CDR3 reads TGTGCCAGTAGTATGGGACAGGGGTTCCCCTACGAGCAGTACTTC. Full variable domain (rest looked up from reference TRBV19 and TRBJ2-7): DGGITQSPKYLFRKEGQNVTLSCEQNLNHDAMYWYRQDPGQGLRLIYYSQIVNDFQKGDIAEGYSVSREKKESFPLTVTSAQKNPTAFYLCASSMGQGFPYEQYFGPGTRLTVT.

This clonotype was recorded only once. The CDR3 nucleotides are TGTGCCAGCAGGGCAGGCAATAGCGGCCAAGAGACCCAGTACTTC. This translates into CASRAGNSGQETQYF. The chain recombines TRBV12-3 or TRBV12-4 with TRBJ2-5, with TRBD2 as a possible D gene (6 bases). V was shortened by 6 bases and J by 1 base, with 15 bases between the two germline ends. This CDR3 comprises 15 residues.

The V call is TRBV6-2 or TRBV6-3, the J call TRBJ2-2, with TRBD2 matching 12 bases. CDR1 and CDR2 (germline): MNHEY, SVGEGT. J was trimmed by 2 bases and V by 5 bases; bases with no gene match: 3. The CDR3 is 16 residues long. This CDR3 reads CASSKLAGGNTGELFF. The CDR3, as DNA: TGTGCCAGCAGTAAACTAGCGGGGGGCAACACCGGGGAGCTGTTTTTT.

The CDR3 nucleotides read TGTGCCAGTACCGATAGCGGGGGGGCGGCCAATGAGCAGTTCTTC. Residues: CASTDSGGAANEQFF. The chain carries TRBV19 and TRBJ2-1; 11 bases line up with TRBD2. V trimming: 7 bases; J trimming: 6 bases; junction bases outside the gene matches: 8. The CDR3 is 15 residues long. In germline, CDR1 is LNHDA, CDR2 SQIVND (reference sequence).

This clonotype was counted between two and nine times. This chain uses TRBV19 with TRBJ2-1, with D unresolved. Between the trimmed V and J ends, which lost 6 bases and 4 bases, there was a span of 7 bases. The CDR3 is 12 amino acids. CDR1 is LNHDA, CDR2 SQIVND, per germline (reference sequence). Here the CDR3 reads CASRDGYNEQFF. Here the CDR3 DNA reads TGTGCCAGTAGGGACGGATACAATGAGCAGTTCTTC.

The chain joins TRBV7-9 to TRBJ1-5; possibly TRBD1 for D (5 bases). This CDR3 has 16 amino acids. The germline V gene has CDR1 SEHNR and CDR2 FQNEAQ (reference sequence). V was clipped by 5 bases and J by 8 bases, with 22 bases between them. CDR3 sequence reads: CASSRAGQGEIEPQHF. CDR3 DNA sequence: TGTGCCAGCAGCCGAGCCGGCCAAGGGGAAATTGAGCCCCAGCATTTT.

The chain couples TRBV24-1 to TRBJ2-7; 7 bases agree with TRBD1. Unmatched junction bases numbered 8, after V lost 7 bases and J lost 0 bases. The germline CDR1 and CDR2 sequences are KGHDR and SFDVKD. CDR3 length: 15 residues. CDR3 DNA sequence: TGTGCCACCAGGCCGTTGACAGGGAACTCCTACGAGCAGTACTTC. Amino acids: CATRPLTGNSYEQYF.